This paragraph reports one TCR beta chain. This entry is derived from a study of T cell responses to AZD1222 COVID-19 vaccine. The table came from immunoSEQ multiplex PCR; TCRdb's copy has only in-frame clones and leaves some out. This table holds more than 70,000 clones, approximately 90% found once. The CDR3 spans 14 residues. Germline V gene lookup returns CDR1 SGHDN and CDR2 FVKESK. The V gene lost 2 bases and the J gene lost 4 bases, with 6 bases spanning the gap. The sequence came from an adult who received the AZD1222 COVID-19 vaccine. Specimen: peripheral blood, collected 28 days after the second AZD1222 dose. V gene TRBV14 combines with J gene TRBJ1-6; D uncertain. The CDR3 bases are TGTGCCAGCAGCCAAAGGGATTATAATTCACCCCTCCACTTT. It specifies CASSQRDYNSPLHF.